This T cell receptor (beta chain) derives from a study of blood T cells in healthy people across ages. The study, taken as a whole, reports: Conclusively comparing naive with antigen-experienced cells was impossible with unsorted PBMCs.

About this clonotype: Its specificity is unknown. A read error may produce the germline difference seen at one junction end.

The CDR3 spans 18 residues. Germline lookup yields CDR1 LNHDA and CDR2 SQIVND (reference sequence). Through a sample-barcoded 5' primer and a J-beta primer mix, a second PCR was run for 7 to 11 cycles. One entry per CDR3 protein results from TCRdb running MiXCR on the 5' RACE reads. The sample has about 1,800,000 distinct CDR3 sequences; 28% are singletons. Total RNA, at least 6 micrograms per sample, came from PBMCs. The sample was blood. This TCR was recovered from a woman aged 30 to 39 in good health. This chain joins TRBV19 and TRBJ2-6, with a possible D match to TRBD2 (7 bases). The CDR3 DNA reads as TGTGCCAGTAGTATAGATGAGGGGGGGTTCTCTGAGGCCAACGTCCTGACTTTC. Translation gives CASSIDEGGFSEANVLTF.